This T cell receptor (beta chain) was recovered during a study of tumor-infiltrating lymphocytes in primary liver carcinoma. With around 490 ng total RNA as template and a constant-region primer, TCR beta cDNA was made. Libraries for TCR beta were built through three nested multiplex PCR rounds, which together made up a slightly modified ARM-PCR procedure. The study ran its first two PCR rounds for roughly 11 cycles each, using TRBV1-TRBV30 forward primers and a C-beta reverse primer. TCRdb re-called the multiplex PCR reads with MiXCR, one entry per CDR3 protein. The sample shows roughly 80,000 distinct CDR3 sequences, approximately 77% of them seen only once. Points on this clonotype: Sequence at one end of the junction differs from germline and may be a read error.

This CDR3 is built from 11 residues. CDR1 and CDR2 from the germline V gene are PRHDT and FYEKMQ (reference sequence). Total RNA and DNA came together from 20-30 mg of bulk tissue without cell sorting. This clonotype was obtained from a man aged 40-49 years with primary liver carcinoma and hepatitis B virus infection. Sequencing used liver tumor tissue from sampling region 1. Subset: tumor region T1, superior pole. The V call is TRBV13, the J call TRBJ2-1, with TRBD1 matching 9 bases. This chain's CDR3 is CASSLGQGWTF. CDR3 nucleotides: TGTGCTAGCAGCTTAGGACAGGGGTGGACCTTC.